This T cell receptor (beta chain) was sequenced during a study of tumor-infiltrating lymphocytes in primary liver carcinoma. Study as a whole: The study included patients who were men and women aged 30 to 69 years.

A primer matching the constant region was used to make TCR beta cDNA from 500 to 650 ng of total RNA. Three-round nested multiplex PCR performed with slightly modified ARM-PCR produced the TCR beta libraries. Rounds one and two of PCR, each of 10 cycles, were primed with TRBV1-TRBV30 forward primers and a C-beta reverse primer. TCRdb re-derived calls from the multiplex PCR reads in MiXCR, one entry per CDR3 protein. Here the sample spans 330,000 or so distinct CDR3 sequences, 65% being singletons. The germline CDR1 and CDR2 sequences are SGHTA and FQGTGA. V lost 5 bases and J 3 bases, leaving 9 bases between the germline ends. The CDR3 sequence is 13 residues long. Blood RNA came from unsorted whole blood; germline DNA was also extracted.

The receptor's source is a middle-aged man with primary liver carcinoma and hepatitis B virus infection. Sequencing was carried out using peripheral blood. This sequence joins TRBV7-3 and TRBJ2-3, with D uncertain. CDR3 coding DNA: TGTGCCAGCAGCCGAAGTCCGACAGATACGCAGTATTTT. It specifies CASSRSPTDTQYF.